These T cell receptor beta chains were read from a single sample in a study of neurological immune-mediated disorders. TCRdb reprocessed the 5' RACE reads with MiXCR, giving one entry per CDR3 protein. The sample contains approximately 100,000 distinct CDR3 sequences, roughly 4% of which appear only once. Specimen: PBMCs. These TCRs come from a woman under 30 with multiple sclerosis. CDR3s include the opening cysteine and the closing phenylalanine or tryptophan. D genes are given only for firm matches. A clone size is listed for some rows: how often the clone was seen (once, few, many), or a class if it is expanded.

TRBJ2-3 | many | TRBV12-3/TRBV12-4 | TRBD2 | TGTGCCAGTTCCCTAGCGGGGGGCGGATCAGATACGCAGTATTTT | CASSLAGGGSDTQYF
TRBJ2-2 | - | TRBV7-2 | TRBD2 | TGTGCCAGCAGCCGATTAGCGGGAGGCTTGAACACCGGGGAGCTATTTTTT | CASSRLAGGLNTGELFF
TRBJ2-1 | many | TRBV20-1 | - | TGCAGTGCTAGACCGGGGAGTATCTACAATGAGCAGTTCTTC | CSARPGSIYNEQFF
TRBJ2-5 | many | TRBV3-1 | TRBD2 | TGTGCCAGCACCACAGGACTAGCGGGAGCGGCCCAGTACTTC | CASTTGLAGAAQYF
TRBJ2-4 | many | TRBV5-1 | - | TGCGCCAGCAGGGTTGGGGGCCTTGGGAACATTCAGTACTTC | CASRVGGLGNIQYF
TRBJ2-1 | many | TRBV7-2 | TRBD2 | TGTGCCAGCAGCACCGGGACTAGCGATGAGCAGTTCTTC | CASSTGTSDEQFF
TRBJ2-7 | many | TRBV5-1 | - | TGCGCCAGCAGCTTGAACGTGTACGAGCAGTACTTC | CASSLNVYEQYF
TRBJ1-2 | many | TRBV20-1 | - | TGCAGTGCTCGCCCTGGGGATAGTGCCTATGGCTACACCTTC | CSARPGDSAYGYTF
TRBJ1-5 | many | TRBV12-3/TRBV12-4 | - | TGTGCCAGCACCTGGGACGCAGCGAATCAGCCCCAGCATTTT | CASTWDAANQPQHF
TRBJ2-7 | many | TRBV7-2 | TRBD2 | TGTGCCAGCAGCTTAGACCCGGGACTAGCTCGCGAGCAGTACTTC | CASSLDPGLAREQYF
TRBJ1-1 | many | TRBV2 | - | TGTGCCACTAGGGTAGACAACTCCAACACTGAAGCTTTCTTT | CATRVDNSNTEAFF
TRBJ2-5 | many | TRBV12-3/TRBV12-4 | - | TGTGCCAGCAGTTTCTCCGGGGGTCAAGAGACCCAGTACTTC | CASSFSGGQETQYF
TRBJ1-2 | few | TRBV6-6 | - | TGTGCCAGCAGTTACTCGCTGACAGGCTCTTATGGCTACACCTTC | CASSYSLTGSYGYTF
TRBJ1-1 | many | TRBV7-9 | - | TGTGCCAGCAGCTTAGTCGGGCCTGAAGCTTTCTTT | CASSLVGPEAFF
TRBJ2-7 | many | TRBV6-6 | TRBD2 | TGTGCCAGCAGTTTACTAGCGGGAGTCCCCTACGAGCAGTACTTC | CASSLLAGVPYEQYF
TRBJ2-7 | many | TRBV5-1 | - | TGCGCCAGCCGAAGCGAAAGTTACGAGCAGTACTTC | CASRSESYEQYF
TRBJ2-1 | many | TRBV6-6 | TRBD2 | TGTGCCAGCAGTGCGTCGCGGGGGGAGGAGCAGTTCTTC | CASSASRGEEQFF
TRBJ2-7 | - | TRBV5-1 | TRBD1 | TGCGCCAGCTCACCGGGACAGCCTTCCTACGAGCAGTACTTC | CASSPGQPSYEQYF
TRBJ2-2 | many | TRBV30 | - | TGTGCCTGGAGGCCCGGGAGCACCGGGGAGCTGTTTTTT | CAWRPGSTGELFF
TRBJ1-1 | - | TRBV6-5 | - | TGTGCCAGCAGTGACCACAGGGTGAGCGGCACTGAAGCTTTCTTT | CASSDHRVSGTEAFF
TRBJ1-5 | - | TRBV6-2/TRBV6-3 | - | TGTGCCAGCAGTCGCGATAGGGGGGGCTCCCAGCCCCAGCATTTT | CASSRDRGGSQPQHF
TRBJ1-4 | - | TRBV20-1 | - | TGCAGTGCTAGAGACGGAATGGCTAATGAAAAACTGTTTTTT | CSARDGMANEKLFF